The sequence of this T cell receptor (beta chain) was determined in a study of beta chain features in type 1 diabetes. For the study at large: The samples had about 110,000,000 sorted cells examined in all. Whole-study results and caveats: For patients, the naive, central memory and Treg TCRB repertoires appeared more alike than for healthy donors. The cDNA sequencing approach could over-represent high-TCR-expressing cells. Significant though moderate, a shortening of TCRB CDR3s appeared in all four CD4+ subsets of Type 1 diabetes patients.

Staining for CD45RO/CCR7/CD25/CD127/CD95/CD27 allowed sorting of CD4+ naive, central memory, regulatory and stem cell-like memory cells. The authors reverse transcribed all of the isolated RNA, so sequencing captured expressed TCRB transcripts. The table came from immunoSEQ multiplex PCR; TCRdb's copy has only in-frame clones and leaves some out. This sample has under 850,000 clones, with around 15% found just once. Note on this clone: Its antigen is unknown.

Germline V gene lookup returns CDR1 SQVTM and CDR2 ANQGSEA. With 3 bases clipped from V and 7 bases from J, the junction kept 2 bases outside the gene matches. CDR3 length: 11 amino acids. The receptor was derived from a man between 18 and 35 years old with type 1 diabetes. Sequenced: naive CD4+ T cells from blood. The chain couples TRBV29-1 to TRBJ1-2, with 7 bases that match TRBD1. The CDR3 loop reads CSVETGFGYTF. The DNA for the CDR3 is TGCAGCGTTGAGACAGGGTTTGGCTACACCTTC.